The 30 T cell receptor beta chains reported below all come from one sample, sequenced in a study of kidney transplant recipient with SARS-CoV-2 infection. TCRdb re-called the reads through MiXCR, storing one row per CDR3 protein. Of roughly 250,000 distinct CDR3 sequences detected, roughly 26% appear once; the ten largest clones hold under 9.5%. The input for sequencing was a blood sample, taken at baseline and around day 110 from a kidney transplant recipient. These receptor sequences come from a male patient between 25 and 40 years old who had COVID-19 and was a kidney transplant recipient. Some of the T cells may derive from the graft donor.

In its sample, this clonotype was seen a few times. The J gene is TRBJ2-3, the V gene TRBV21-1; no DNA check was done on the table's D call, TRBD2. TRBV21-1 is a pseudogene locus. This CDR3 is 17 amino acids long. DNA of the CDR3: TGTGCCAGCAGAAATGCACTAGCTACAGTCATGCAAGATACGCAGTATTTT. Translating gives CASRNALATVMQDTQYF.

In this sample, this clonotype turned up many times. The J gene is TRBJ1-2, the V gene TRBV3-1; D is unclear. With 5 bases removed from V and 4 bases from J, the gap between germline ends came to 23 bases. CDR3 size: 17 residues. Germline-derived CDR1 and CDR2 are LGHDT and YNNKEL (reference sequence). This CDR3 reads CASSKGFTLRKTYGYTF. The CDR3 DNA sequence: TGTGCCAGCAGCAAGGGTTTCACCCTTCGAAAGACCTATGGCTACACCTTC.

In this sample, this clonotype turned up many times. This chain connects TRBV20-1 to TRBJ1-2; D uncertain. The CDR3 sequence is 16 residues long. The ends were cut back, 5 bases at V and 4 bases at J, with 23 bases in the middle. Germline V gives CDR1 DFQATT, CDR2 SNEGSKA (reference sequence). CDR3 sequence reads: CSAEALLFRKTYGYTF. The CDR3 bases are TGCAGTGCTGAGGCATTGCTGTTTCGAAAGACCTATGGCTACACCTTC.

This clonotype occurred many times. The rearrangement uses TRBV21-1 and TRBJ2-2; TRBD2 is the table's D call, not checked against the DNA. TRBV21-1 is noted as a pseudogene. The length of the CDR3 is 19 residues. The CDR3 spells CASSKVGIGPGQSTGELFF. The CDR3 DNA reads as TGTGCCAGCAGCAAAGTTGGGATAGGGCCAGGGCAGTCCACCGGGGAGCTGTTTTTT.

With respect to this clonotype: This may come from a read error, since a much larger clone is one base off. V gene TRBV29-1 combines with J gene TRBJ1-2; D not resolved. The CDR3 is 15 amino acids. V lost 4 bases to trimming and J lost 4 bases, with 19 bases between them. Germline V gene sequence: CDR1 SQVTM, CDR2 ANQGSEA. CDR3 amino acids: CSVGDLSRAGYGYTF. The CDR3 DNA is TGCAGCGTTGGAGATCTTTCCAGAGCAGGCTATGGCTACACCTTC.

There are many counts of this clonotype. The V gene is TRBV29-1, the J gene TRBJ2-7; 8 nucleotides match TRBD1. CDR1 is SQVTM and CDR2 is ANQGSEA in the germline V gene. The CDR3 is 13 amino acids. The V gene end was trimmed by 7 bases and the J gene end by 4 bases; junction bases not matched to a gene: 9. CDR3 nucleotide sequence: TGCAGCGCGGCCAGACAGGGGAGTTACGAGCAGTACTTC. Protein sequence: CSAARQGSYEQYF.

Points on this clonotype: Possible read error: a much larger clone is one base away. The J gene is TRBJ2-7, the V gene TRBV6-2 or TRBV6-3, with TRBD1 as a possible D gene (6 bases). The CDR3 covers 14 residues. Germline CDR1 is MNHEY and CDR2 is SVGEGT. CDR3 nucleotide sequence: TGTGCCAGCAGTTACCAGGACAGCTCCTACGAGCAGCACGTC. Translating gives CASSYQDSSYEQHV.

The V and J genes are TRBV20-1 and TRBJ2-3, with TRBD1 matching 10 bases. Germline-derived CDR1 and CDR2 are DFQATT and SNEGSKA (reference sequence). The junction had 7 bases not matched to a gene; V was cut back by 1 base and J by 6 bases. The CDR3 has 15 amino acids. The CDR3 nucleotides are TGCAGTGCTAGAGCCCCGACAGGGGGCGCGGATACGCAGTATTTT. It codes for CSARAPTGGADTQYF.

Remarks on this clonotype: Its ends do not fully match the called genes, so a read error is possible. CDR3 sequence (DNA): TGTGCCAGCAGCGGTATAGTTCCCATTTCTTTCTCTGAGACCCGGTACTTC. This codes for CASSGIVPISFSETRYF. The J gene is TRBJ2-5, the V gene TRBV3-1; unclear D gene. CDR1 is LGHDT and CDR2 is YNNKEL in the germline V gene (reference sequence). The CDR3 totals 17 residues.

This clonotype came up many times. This chain uses TRBV7-7 with TRBJ1-2; D call uncertain. The CDR3 extends over 17 amino acids. V was pared by 5 bases and J by 4 bases, with 23 bases between. Germline V lookup: CDR1 SSHAT, CDR2 FNYEAQ (reference sequence). CDR3 loop: CASSVPIKCRKTYGYTF. Written as DNA, the CDR3 is TGTGCCAGCAGCGTGCCGATTAAGTGCCGAAAGACCTATGGCTACACCTTC.

In its sample, this clonotype was seen many times. The chain employs TRBV25-1 and TRBJ2-5; 10 bases map to TRBD2. V was pared by 8 bases and J by 2 bases, with 2 bases of the junction left unmatched. Germline-derived CDR1 and CDR2 are MGHDK and SYGVNS. CDR3 size: 13 residues. The CDR3 bases are TGTGCCAGCCGAGCGGGAGGGCAAGAGACCCAGTACTTC. Its translation is CASRAGGQETQYF.

This clonotype showed up just a few times. This clone may be a read error of a much larger clone one base away. The chain recombines TRBV5-6 with TRBJ1-2; no clear D gene. In germline, CDR1 is SGHDT, CDR2 YYEEEE. The length of the CDR3 is 13 residues. The ends were cut back, 2 bases at V and 2 bases at J, with 7 bases in the middle. The CDR3 spells CASSLEQNYGYTF. The CDR3 DNA sequence: TGTGCCAGCAGCTTAGAACAGAACTATGGCTACACCTTC.

This clonotype occurred a few times. It may be a read error: a sequence one base away is much more abundant. This chain connects TRBV5-6 to TRBJ1-2, with 7 bases lining up with TRBD1. Per the germline V gene, CDR1 is SGHDT and CDR2 is YYEEEE. The CDR3 loop spans 13 amino acids. The CDR3 sequence: CAGSLGQNYGYTF. In nucleotides, the CDR3 is TGTGCCGGCAGCTTGGGACAGAACTATGGCTACACCTTC.

As to this clonotype: A read error likely explains this, since a far larger clone differs by one base. The chain combines TRBV4-3 with TRBJ1-2; unclear D gene. The length of the CDR3 is 13 residues. V lost 0 bases and J 7 bases, leaving 9 bases between the germline ends. The germline V gene has CDR1 LGHNA and CDR2 YSLEER. CDR3: CASSQEQGGGYTF. CDR3 sequence (DNA): TGCGCCAGCAGCCAAGAACAAGGAGGTGGCTACACCTTC.

This clonotype occurred many times. CDR3 nucleotides: TGTGCCAGCAGTTTGGGACGGGGGCTTGACGGCTACACCTTC. Protein product: CASSLGRGLDGYTF. The chain couples TRBV27 to TRBJ1-2, with D possibly matching TRBD1 (6 bases). Between the trimmed V and J ends, which lost 3 bases and 8 bases, there was a span of 16 bases. The CDR3 runs 14 residues. Germline CDR1 is MNHEY and CDR2 is SMNVEV (reference sequence).

This clonotype was counted many times. The V gene is TRBV21-1, the J gene TRBJ1-6; the listed D gene, TRBD1, was not tested against the DNA. TRBV21-1 is a listed pseudogene. The CDR3 has 14 amino acids. The CDR3 DNA is TGTGCCAGCAGCAAGACAGGGGGCGATTCACCCCTCCACTTT. Amino acid sequence: CASSKTGGDSPLHF.

This clonotype showed up many times. V usage is TRBV20-1 and J usage is TRBJ1-1, with D perhaps matching TRBD1 (5 bases). This CDR3 is built from 13 residues. V lost 6 bases and J 7 bases, leaving 18 bases between the germline ends. The germline CDR1 and CDR2 sequences are DFQATT and SNEGSKA (reference sequence). Written as DNA, the CDR3 is TGCAGTGCGGAGAGTGGGGGGGATGATGAAGCTTTCTTT. Its translation: CSAESGGDDEAFF.

The V gene is TRBV16, the J gene TRBJ1-2; D not resolved. Germline CDR1 is KGHSY and CDR2 is FQNENV. V dropped 4 bases and J dropped 4 bases, with 22 bases sitting between them. The CDR3 contains 17 residues. This CDR3 reads CASSLYTAVRKTYGYTF. The CDR3 DNA sequence: TGTGCCAGCAGCCTCTACACGGCCGTTAGAAAGACCTATGGCTACACCTTC.

This clonotype occurred many times. The chain couples TRBV29-1 to TRBJ2-7; 10 bases fit TRBD2. The trim removed 6 bases at V and 2 bases at J, leaving 10 bases unmatched. This CDR3 spans 15 amino acids. CDR1 and CDR2 (germline): SQVTM, ANQGSEA. CDR3 protein: CSVKIGLAATYEQYF. The CDR3 region has the DNA TGCAGCGTGAAAATAGGACTAGCGGCCACCTACGAGCAGTACTTC.

This clonotype has a handful of counts. The chain combines TRBV30 with TRBJ1-2; no firm D call. Germline loops: CDR1 GTSNPN, CDR2 SVGIG (reference sequence). CDR3 length: 16 amino acids. The germline V and J ends were trimmed by 5 bases and 4 bases, with 23 bases remaining between them. The CDR3: CAWGRWRYRKTYGYTF. CDR3 DNA: TGTGCCTGGGGACGATGGCGTTATAGAAAGACCTATGGCTACACCTTC. The full variable domain, with the rest looked up from reference TRBV30 and TRBJ1-2, is SQTIHQWPATLVQPVGSPLSLECTVEGTSNPNLYWYRQAAGRGLQLLFYSVGIGQISSEVPQNLSASRPQDRQFILSSKKLLLSDSGFYLCAWGRWRYRKTYGYTFGSGTRLTVV.

This clonotype was seen repeatedly, ten times or more. The V and J genes are TRBV2 and TRBJ2-5; a possible D gene is TRBD2 (5 bases). Per germline, CDR1 SNHLY and CDR2 FYNNEI. Trimming shortened V by 9 bases and J by 4 bases, and 18 bases separated the two germline ends. The CDR3 is 14 residues long. CDR3 protein: CARGIGVLSETQYF. In nucleotides, the CDR3 is TGTGCCAGGGGAATCGGGGTCTTGTCAGAGACCCAGTACTTC.

The sample holds many counts of this clonotype. The J gene is TRBJ2-6, the V gene TRBV14; D remains unclear. The CDR3 consists of 16 residues. CDR1 and CDR2 from the germline V gene are SGHDN and FVKESK. Deletions cut 5 bases from V and 0 bases from J, with 11 bases between. The CDR3 loop reads CASSADPSSGANVLTF. DNA for the CDR3: TGTGCCAGCAGCGCAGACCCCTCCTCTGGGGCCAACGTCCTGACTTTC.

Of note for this clonotype: A much more abundant neighbour one base away suggests this may be a read error. The chain recombines TRBV27 with TRBJ2-3; tentatively, D is TRBD1 (6 bases). CDR3 length: 16 amino acids. V lost 5 bases and J 4 bases, leaving 19 bases between the germline ends. Looked up from germline, CDR1 is MNHEY and CDR2 is SMNVEV (reference sequence). The CDR3 DNA sequence: TGTGCCAGCAGTGGCATAGGGACACCGTTCGCAGATACGCAGTATTTT. Amino acids: CASSGIGTPFADTQYF.

This clonotype has more than one count but fewer than ten. The chain links TRBV6-5 to TRBJ1-3; D is perhaps TRBD1 (5 bases). V shed 2 bases and J shed 7 bases, with 15 bases lying between them. CDR3 length: 15 residues. Germline values: CDR1 MNHEY, CDR2 SVGAGI. The CDR3 bases are TGTGCCAGCAGTTACACCCGGGACCCCCGGAACACCATATATTTT. This sequence encodes CASSYTRDPRNTIYF.

V gene TRBV27 combines with J gene TRBJ2-3, with TRBD1 identical over 7 bases. From germline, CDR1 is MNHEY and CDR2 SMNVEV (reference sequence). Losses at the gene ends were 6 bases for V and 6 bases for J; bases not matched to a gene: 9. This CDR3 comprises 14 residues. CDR3 sequence reads: CASRRQGNWDTQYF. The CDR3 DNA reads TGTGCCAGCAGGCGACAGGGCAATTGGGATACGCAGTATTTT.

With regard to this clonotype: A much larger clone lies one base from this, so it may be a read error. The V gene is TRBV6-2 or TRBV6-3, the J gene TRBJ2-1, with 12 bases that match TRBD2. From germline, CDR1 is MNHEY and CDR2 SVGEGT. The CDR3 has 19 amino acids. Here the CDR3 DNA reads TGTGCCAGCAGTTACCCCCTAGCGGGAGGGCCAGGCTCCTACAATGAGCAGCTCTTC. Encoded protein: CASSYPLAGGPGSYNEQLF.

This clonotype has a count of ten or more. V usage is TRBV18 and J usage is TRBJ2-3; 7 bases line up with TRBD2. Germline loops: CDR1 KGHSH, CDR2 LQKENI. J lost 2 bases, V lost 0 bases, and 8 bases had no gene match. This CDR3 region has 17 residues. The CDR3 loop reads CASSPPEIAGPTDTQYF. The CDR3 nucleotides read TGTGCCAGCTCACCACCGGAGATAGCGGGTCCCACAGATACGCAGTATTTT.

On this clonotype: This could be a read error, since a much larger clone is one nucleotide away. This chain connects TRBV29-1 to TRBJ1-2; unclear D gene. Germline CDR1 is SQVTM and CDR2 is ANQGSEA. The CDR3 contains 16 residues. V lost 1 base and J lost 8, with 23 bases in between. Written as DNA, the CDR3 is TGCAGCGTTGAAGGGGCTGAGGGCAGGCCCATAGGGGGCTACACCTTC. This encodes CSVEGAEGRPIGGYTF.

A remark on this clonotype: This may arise from a read error, as a much more abundant clone is one base away. V and J are TRBV11-3 and TRBJ2-7, with D uncertain. Germline V gene lookup returns CDR1 SGHNT and CDR2 YENEEA. CDR3 length equals 17 residues. CDR3 loop: CASSDLRDLGKTYGHTF. The CDR3 DNA is TGTGCCAGCAGCGATCTCCGCGATCTCGGAAAGACCTATGGCCACACCTTC.

The sample holds many counts of this clonotype. The chain employs TRBV5-6 and TRBJ1-1; perhaps TRBD1 as D (6 bases). Germline V lookup: CDR1 SGHDT, CDR2 YYEEEE. This CDR3 has 15 residues. Trimming left V 3 bases short and J 4 bases short, with 16 bases between. CDR3 residues: CASSSPKQGGTEAFF. The CDR3 region has the DNA TGTGCCAGCAGCTCTCCCAAACAGGGAGGCACTGAAGCTTTCTTT. The full variable domain, with the rest looked up from reference TRBV5-6 and TRBJ1-1, is DAGVTQSPTHLIKTRGQQVTLRCSPKSGHDTVSWYQQALGQGPQFIFQYYEEEERQRGNFPDRFSGHQFPNYSSELNVNALLLGDSALYLCASSSPKQGGTEAFFGQGTRLTVV.